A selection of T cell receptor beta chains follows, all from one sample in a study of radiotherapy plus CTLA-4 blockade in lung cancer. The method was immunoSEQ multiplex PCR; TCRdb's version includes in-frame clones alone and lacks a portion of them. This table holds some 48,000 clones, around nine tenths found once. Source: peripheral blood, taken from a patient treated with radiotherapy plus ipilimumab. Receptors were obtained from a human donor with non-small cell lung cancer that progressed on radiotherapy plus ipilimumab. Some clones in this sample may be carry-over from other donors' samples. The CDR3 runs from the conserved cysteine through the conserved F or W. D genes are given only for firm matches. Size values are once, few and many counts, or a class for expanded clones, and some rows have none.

cdr3_aa: CASSVKAVSYEQYF
cdr3_nt: TGTGCCAGCAGCGTAAAAGCGGTATCCTACGAGCAGTACTTC
j_call: TRBJ2-7
d_call: -
clone_size: -
v_call: TRBV9

cdr3_aa: CASRLWNSPLHF
cdr3_nt: TGTGCCAGCCGCCTATGGAATTCACCCCTCCACTTT
j_call: TRBJ1-6
d_call: -
clone_size: -
v_call: TRBV27

cdr3_aa: CASSPLDRFNQPQHF
cdr3_nt: TGTGCCAGCAGCCCCCTAGACAGGTTCAATCAGCCCCAGCATTTT
j_call: TRBJ1-5
d_call: -
clone_size: -
v_call: TRBV6-5

cdr3_aa: CASSQYRGTGELFF
cdr3_nt: TGCGCCAGCAGTCAATATAGGGGAACCGGGGAGCTGTTTTTT
j_call: TRBJ2-2
d_call: -
clone_size: -
v_call: TRBV23-1

cdr3_aa: CASSPSWSPRGYTF
cdr3_nt: TGTGCCAGCAGCCCGTCTTGGAGTCCGCGCGGCTACACCTTC
j_call: TRBJ1-2
d_call: -
clone_size: few
v_call: TRBV7-8

cdr3_aa: CASSSANGNTIYF
cdr3_nt: TGTGCCAGCAGCTCCGCTAATGGAAACACCATATATTTT
j_call: TRBJ1-3
d_call: -
clone_size: -
v_call: TRBV11-3

cdr3_aa: CASSHGGSTYNEQFF
cdr3_nt: TGCGCCAGCAGCCACGGCGGGAGTACCTACAATGAGCAGTTCTTC
j_call: TRBJ2-1
d_call: TRBD2
clone_size: -
v_call: TRBV4-3

cdr3_aa: CASSFRGTGNTEAFF
cdr3_nt: TGCGCCAGCAGCTTCCGCGGGACGGGGAACACTGAAGCTTTCTTT
j_call: TRBJ1-1
d_call: -
clone_size: few
v_call: TRBV5-1

cdr3_aa: CASSFGGTGGGEAFF
cdr3_nt: TGTGCCAGCAGCTTCGGCGGGACAGGGGGCGGAGAAGCTTTCTTT
j_call: TRBJ1-1
d_call: TRBD1
clone_size: -
v_call: TRBV7-9

cdr3_aa: CASSGDYRDEQYF
cdr3_nt: TGTGCCAGCAGCGGGGACTACAGGGACGAGCAGTACTTC
j_call: TRBJ2-7
d_call: -
clone_size: once
v_call: TRBV13

cdr3_aa: CASSEGDSRLYGYTF
cdr3_nt: TGTGCCAGCAGTGAAGGGGACAGCCGGCTTTATGGCTACACCTTC
j_call: TRBJ1-2
d_call: TRBD1
clone_size: -
v_call: TRBV6-1

cdr3_aa: CASSLLSGAGSPLHF
cdr3_nt: TGCGCCAGCAGCTTGCTGTCAGGGGCAGGCTCACCCCTCCACTTT
j_call: TRBJ1-6
d_call: -
clone_size: once
v_call: TRBV5-1

cdr3_aa: CASLTVTSGSYEQYF
cdr3_nt: TGTGCCAGCCTTACTGTGACTAGCGGTTCCTACGAGCAGTACTTC
j_call: TRBJ2-7
d_call: TRBD2
clone_size: -
v_call: TRBV6-1

cdr3_aa: CASSEDWSTRYEQYF
cdr3_nt: TGCGCCAGCAGTGAGGACTGGTCCACGCGTTACGAGCAGTACTTC
j_call: TRBJ2-7
d_call: -
clone_size: -
v_call: TRBV10-1

cdr3_aa: CASSFGQGSKGEQYF
cdr3_nt: TGCGCCAGCAGCTTTGGACAGGGATCGAAAGGCGAGCAGTACTTC
j_call: TRBJ2-7
d_call: TRBD1
clone_size: few
v_call: TRBV5-1

cdr3_aa: CASSPPGQRYEQYF
cdr3_nt: TGTGCCAGCAGCCCCCCTGGACAGCGCTACGAGCAGTACTTC
j_call: TRBJ2-7
d_call: -
clone_size: -
v_call: TRBV28

cdr3_aa: CASSEWDSSLRQETQYF
cdr3_nt: TGTGCCAGCAGTGAATGGGACTCCAGTTTGAGACAAGAGACCCAGTACTTC
j_call: TRBJ2-5
d_call: -
clone_size: -
v_call: TRBV27

cdr3_aa: CASSQVDRGLYNSPLHF
cdr3_nt: TGCGCCAGCAGCCAGGTTGACAGGGGATTGTATAATTCACCCCTCCACTTT
j_call: TRBJ1-6
d_call: TRBD1
clone_size: -
v_call: TRBV4-1

cdr3_aa: CASSPVQGSDTQYF
cdr3_nt: TGTGCCAGCTCACCAGTCCAGGGGTCAGATACGCAGTATTTT
j_call: TRBJ2-3
d_call: -
clone_size: -
v_call: TRBV18

cdr3_aa: CSPGVAEKLFF
cdr3_nt: TGCAGTCCAGGGGTGGCCGAAAAACTGTTTTTT
j_call: TRBJ1-4
d_call: -
clone_size: -
v_call: TRBV29-1

cdr3_aa: CASSLGAMGNQPQHF
cdr3_nt: TGTGCCAGCAGTTTGGGGGCGATGGGCAATCAGCCCCAGCATTTT
j_call: TRBJ1-5
d_call: -
clone_size: -
v_call: TRBV6-5

cdr3_aa: CASSPYSSGGARDEQYF
cdr3_nt: TGTGCCAGCTCACCATACTCTAGCGGGGGGGCGCGGGACGAGCAGTACTTC
j_call: TRBJ2-7
d_call: TRBD2
clone_size: -
v_call: TRBV18

cdr3_aa: CASSSGLAGDEQYF
cdr3_nt: TGTGCCAGCAGTTCCGGACTAGCGGGAGACGAGCAGTACTTC
j_call: TRBJ2-7
d_call: TRBD2
clone_size: -
v_call: TRBV27

cdr3_aa: CASSDSSPWLAGFSDTQYF
cdr3_nt: TGTGCCAGCAGTGACAGCTCTCCTTGGCTAGCGGGGTTTTCAGATACGCAGTATTTT
j_call: TRBJ2-3
d_call: TRBD2
clone_size: -
v_call: TRBV6-1

cdr3_aa: CASSYFDEQYF
cdr3_nt: TGTGCCAGCAGTTACTTCGACGAGCAGTACTTC
j_call: TRBJ2-7
d_call: -
clone_size: -
v_call: TRBV6-6

cdr3_aa: CATSRDYGGYGYTF
cdr3_nt: TGTGCCACCAGCAGAGATTACGGGGGCTATGGCTACACCTTC
j_call: TRBJ1-2
d_call: -
clone_size: -
v_call: TRBV15

cdr3_aa: CASSGTNYSPLHF
cdr3_nt: TGTGCCTCTTCCGGGACAAATTATTCACCCCTCCACTTT
j_call: TRBJ1-6
d_call: -
clone_size: few
v_call: TRBV2

cdr3_aa: CASSGSYGYTF
cdr3_nt: TGTGCCAGCTCCGGTTCCTATGGCTACACCTTC
j_call: TRBJ1-2
d_call: -
clone_size: -
v_call: TRBV19

cdr3_aa: CASSQDREPLHF
cdr3_nt: TGCGCCAGCAGCCAAGATCGGGAGCCCCTCCACTTT
j_call: TRBJ1-6
d_call: -
clone_size: -
v_call: TRBV4-1

cdr3_aa: CASSAGTAQETQYF
cdr3_nt: TGCGCCAGCAGCGCCGGGACAGCTCAAGAGACCCAGTACTTC
j_call: TRBJ2-5
d_call: TRBD1
clone_size: once
v_call: TRBV5-1

cdr3_aa: CASSLGRGAIYGYTF
cdr3_nt: TGCGCCAGCAGCTTGGGGCGGGGGGCGATCTATGGCTACACCTTC
j_call: TRBJ1-2
d_call: -
clone_size: once
v_call: TRBV5-1

cdr3_aa: CASSILAGTEAFF
cdr3_nt: TGTGCCAGTAGTATTTTGGCAGGCACTGAAGCTTTCTTT
j_call: TRBJ1-1
d_call: -
clone_size: -
v_call: TRBV19

cdr3_aa: CASSLYRQTHEQYF
cdr3_nt: TGTGCCAGCAGCTTGTACAGGCAAACTCACGAGCAGTACTTC
j_call: TRBJ2-7
d_call: -
clone_size: -
v_call: TRBV5-5

cdr3_aa: CASSQDGSSGANVLTF
cdr3_nt: TGCGCCAGCAGCCAAGACGGGAGCTCTGGGGCCAACGTCCTGACTTTC
j_call: TRBJ2-6
d_call: -
clone_size: once
v_call: TRBV4-3

cdr3_aa: CAWSGDRGNTDTQYF
cdr3_nt: TGTGCCTGGAGTGGGGACAGGGGAAATACAGATACGCAGTATTTT
j_call: TRBJ2-3
d_call: TRBD1
clone_size: -
v_call: TRBV30

cdr3_aa: CASSGQAQPQHF
cdr3_nt: TGTGCCAGCAGTGGGCAGGCGCAGCCCCAGCATTTT
j_call: TRBJ1-5
d_call: -
clone_size: -
v_call: TRBV6-1

cdr3_aa: CSVEPIRGVEQYF
cdr3_nt: TGCAGCGTTGAGCCCATCCGCGGGGTCGAGCAGTACTTC
j_call: TRBJ2-7
d_call: -
clone_size: -
v_call: TRBV29-1

cdr3_aa: CASSKPGQGNTEAFF
cdr3_nt: TGTGCCAGCAGTAAACCGGGACAGGGGAACACTGAAGCTTTCTTT
j_call: TRBJ1-1
d_call: TRBD1
clone_size: -
v_call: TRBV6-6

cdr3_aa: CASSLDGTSGRSSYNEQFF
cdr3_nt: TGTGCCAGCAGCTTAGACGGGACTAGCGGGCGAAGCTCCTACAATGAGCAGTTCTTC
j_call: TRBJ2-1
d_call: TRBD2
clone_size: -
v_call: TRBV7-2

cdr3_aa: CASSQDLRPGYGYTF
cdr3_nt: TGTGCCAGCAGCCAAGATCTTAGACCGGGCTATGGCTACACCTTC
j_call: TRBJ1-2
d_call: -
clone_size: -
v_call: TRBV14

cdr3_aa: CATGLAGVAGELFF
cdr3_nt: TGTGCCACAGGATTAGCGGGGGTCGCCGGGGAGCTGTTTTTT
j_call: TRBJ2-2
d_call: TRBD2
clone_size: -
v_call: TRBV10-3

cdr3_aa: CASSPRPGLAGGPDTQYF
cdr3_nt: TGTGCCAGCAGCCCACGCCCAGGACTAGCGGGAGGTCCAGATACGCAGTATTTT
j_call: TRBJ2-3
d_call: TRBD2
clone_size: -
v_call: TRBV9

cdr3_aa: CASLNLAGGIYGYTF
cdr3_nt: TGTGCCAGTCTCAACCTGGCAGGGGGCATCTATGGCTACACCTTC
j_call: TRBJ1-2
d_call: TRBD1
clone_size: few
v_call: TRBV19

cdr3_aa: CASSDNWGDYGYTF
cdr3_nt: TGTGCCAGCAGTGATAATTGGGGAGACTATGGCTACACCTTC
j_call: TRBJ1-2
d_call: -
clone_size: -
v_call: TRBV25-1